Included here is one T cell receptor beta chain sequence, with context. Antigen: not known. The germline gives CDR1 GTSNPN, CDR2 SVGIG (reference sequence). V was cut by 4 bases and J by 4 bases, with 13 bases left in between. The CDR3 consists of 14 residues. Sample time point: cycle 4 day 1 (C4D1), after six to seven weeks of nivolumab. Every patient had relapsed following autologous stem cell transplantation, and cohorts differed in brentuximab vedotin exposure. Relapsed/refractory classical Hodgkin lymphoma patients had complete, partial or progressive responses. Sequenced by immunoSEQ multiplex PCR; TCRdb stores in-frame clones only, minus some. Here the sample spans about 23,000 clones, around nine tenths being singletons. This entry comes from a study of PD-1 blockade in classical Hodgkin lymphoma. Background on the study: Intravenous infusions of nivolumab 3 mg/kg reached patients every 2 weeks. Study observations and caveats: Newly diagnosed patients were said to have less baseline TCR diversity than healthy donors did.

The source of this sequence is a human donor with classical Hodgkin lymphoma. The source material was peripheral blood mononuclear cells (PBMCs), sampled before the fourth cycle of nivolumab. The chain links TRBV30 to TRBJ2-2; D tentatively fits TRBD1 or TRBD2 (5 bases each). CDR3 DNA sequence: TGTGCCTGGAAGGGACGTCGTACCACCGGGGAGCTGTTTTTT. Its protein is CAWKGRRTTGELFF.